A single sample is the source of the 30 T cell receptor beta chains below, sequenced in a study of shared clonotypes between healthy human individuals. Naive CD8 cells, CD45RO-negative and positively selected for CCR7, excluded terminally differentiated effector memory CD45RA+ cells. The table came from immunoSEQ multiplex PCR; TCRdb's copy has only in-frame clones and leaves some out. The sample contains about 2,100,000 clones, roughly 91% of which appear only once. Sequencing was performed on naive CD8+ T cells from PBMCs. Receptor source: a man younger than 35 in good health. Some clones in this sample may be carry-over from other donors' samples.

This clone came up a few times. V gene TRBV9 combines with J gene TRBJ2-1; D not resolved. The CDR3 contains 13 residues. Trimming took off 3 bases at V and 5 bases at J, with 9 bases between the two ends. Germline CDR1 SGDLS, CDR2 YYNGEE. In nucleotides, the CDR3 is TGTGCCAGCAGCGGAATTCAGGACAATGAGCAGTTCTTC. Its translation: CASSGIQDNEQFF.

This chain connects TRBV2 to TRBJ2-7; D ambiguous. The CDR3 is 18 residues long. Germline V lookup: CDR1 SNHLY, CDR2 FYNNEI. With 3 bases removed from V and 2 bases from J, the gap between germline ends came to 23 bases. The chain's CDR3 is CASSEGLATFTPAYEQYF. The CDR3 nucleotides read TGTGCCAGCAGTGAGGGTTTGGCGACATTCACCCCGGCCTACGAGCAGTACTTC. Combining the CDR3 with reference TRBV2 and TRBJ2-7 gives the whole variable domain EPEVTQTPSHQVTQMGQEVILRCVPISNHLYFYWYRQILGQKVEFLVSFYNNEISEKSEIFDDQFSVERPDGSNFTLKIRSTKLEDSAMYFCASSEGLATFTPAYEQYFGPGTRLTVT.

The V and J genes are TRBV11-3 and TRBJ2-1; 15 nucleotides match TRBD2. The CDR3 has 18 residues. V dropped 5 bases and J dropped 3; count of bases not matched to a gene: 8. Germline V gives CDR1 SGHNT, CDR2 YENEEA. The CDR3 bases are TGTGCCAGCAGCGGACGGACTAGCGGGAGGGCGGGCTACAATGAGCAGTTCTTC. It yields the protein CASSGRTSGRAGYNEQFF.

The J gene is TRBJ2-1, the V gene TRBV13; the D call may be TRBD1 or TRBD2 (6 bases each). CDR1 and CDR2 (germline): PRHDT, FYEKMQ (reference sequence). Trimming stripped 5 bases from V and 6 bases from J, with 23 bases between. The CDR3 runs to 17 residues. CDR3 bases: TGTGCCAGCAGCACCAGGGGTGGCCTAGCGACCATCAATGAGCAGTTCTTC. It codes for CASSTRGGLATINEQFF.

The chain links TRBV6-1 to TRBJ2-7; D is possibly TRBD1 or TRBD2 (5 bases each). V lost 6 bases and J lost 1, with 16 bases in between. Germline V gene data show CDR1 as MNHNS and CDR2 as SASEGT. There are 15 residues in the CDR3. DNA of the CDR3: TGTGCCAGCAGCCTAGAGGGGTACGATTCCTACGAGCAGTACTTC. Translating gives CASSLEGYDSYEQYF.

The rearrangement links TRBV7-8 to TRBJ2-5; tentative D call: TRBD2 (7 bases). Germline-derived CDR1 and CDR2 are SGHVS and FQNEAQ. This CDR3 comprises 16 residues. Trimming removed 1 base at V and 4 bases at J, with 16 bases between. CDR3 loop: CASSLVAGARGETQYF. CDR3 coding DNA: TGTGCCAGCAGCTTAGTGGCGGGGGCGCGAGGAGAGACCCAGTACTTC.

The V and J genes are TRBV6-6 and TRBJ2-3, with 8 nucleotides matching TRBD2. The germline CDR1 and CDR2 sequences are MNHNY and SVGAGI (reference sequence). The CDR3 covers 16 residues. Losses at the gene ends were 0 bases for V and 6 bases for J; bases not matched to a gene: 8. CDR3 DNA: TGTGCCAGCAGTTACTCGTCGGGAGGGCCTCCCGATACGCAGTATTTT. Its protein product is CASSYSSGGPPDTQYF.

This clone was seen only a few times. The V and J genes are TRBV29-1 and TRBJ1-1; no clear D. Germline V gene lookup returns CDR1 SQVTM and CDR2 ANQGSEA. The CDR3 has 13 amino acids. V was trimmed by 7 bases and J by 4 bases, leaving 16 bases between them. CDR3 in DNA: TGCAGCGCACCGGGAGGAGGGCTCACTGAAGCTTTCTTT. It codes for CSAPGGGLTEAFF.

This clone has just one count. The genes are TRBV19 and TRBJ2-7; tentative D call: TRBD1 (6 bases). V was cut by 3 bases and J by 2 bases, with 14 bases left in between. The V gene's germline CDR1 is LNHDA and CDR2 SQIVND (reference sequence). The CDR3 loop spans 15 amino acids. The DNA for the CDR3 is TGTGCCAGTAGTATGGGACATGCGATTACCTACGAGCAGTACTTC. It codes for CASSMGHAITYEQYF.

This clone was seen once. The chain combines TRBV11-2 with TRBJ2-7, with a possible D match to TRBD1 (6 bases). The V gene lost 1 base and the J gene lost 3 bases, with 22 bases spanning the gap. This CDR3 spans 18 amino acids. Germline assignment: CDR1 SGHAT and CDR2 FQNNGV. CDR3 DNA sequence: TGTGCCAGCAGCTTAGTGGGCAGGGGTCCGAGCTTGGGCTACGAGCAGTACTTC. Its protein is CASSLVGRGPSLGYEQYF.

This sequence joins TRBV19 and TRBJ1-3, with D unresolved. This CDR3 has 13 amino acids. Germline V lookup: CDR1 LNHDA, CDR2 SQIVND (reference sequence). The germline V and J ends were trimmed by 11 bases and 2 bases, with 13 bases remaining between them. CDR3 region: CALMNGAGNTIYF. Here the CDR3 DNA reads TGTGCCCTCATGAACGGGGCTGGAAACACCATATATTTT.

This chain links TRBV5-5 with TRBJ2-7, with 7 bases that match TRBD1. The CDR3 has 15 residues. Trimming took 2 bases from V and 3 from J; bases not matched to a gene: 8. CDR1 is SGHKS, CDR2 YYEKEE, per germline (reference sequence). The CDR3 region has the DNA TGTGCCAGCAGCTTCACAGGGGCCGTCCGCTACGAGCAGTACTTC. Its translation is CASSFTGAVRYEQYF.

This chain joins TRBV27 and TRBJ1-2; D remains unclear. The germline V gene has CDR1 MNHEY and CDR2 SMNVEV (reference sequence). Trimming removed 2 bases from V and 8 bases from J, with 12 bases in between. The CDR3 has 13 residues. CDR3 loop: CASSLNPLEGYTF. CDR3 sequence (DNA): TGTGCCAGCAGTTTAAACCCCCTGGAAGGCTACACCTTC.

This chain joins TRBV7-9 and TRBJ2-3; a possible D gene is TRBD1 (7 bases). The CDR3 totals 19 residues. V was clipped by 1 base and J by 4 bases, with 24 bases between them. Germline V gene sequence: CDR1 SEHNR, CDR2 FQNEAQ (reference sequence). In DNA, the CDR3 is TGTGCCAGCAGCTTAGTCGGAGGGCGGAGCCCCAGGGGGGCAGATACGCAGTATTTT. It codes for CASSLVGGRSPRGADTQYF.

This chain links TRBV6-1 with TRBJ2-1; no reliable D call. Germline loops: CDR1 MNHNS, CDR2 SASEGT. V was clipped by 0 bases and J by 0 bases, with 12 bases between them. The CDR3 sequence is 17 residues long. The CDR3 DNA follows: TGTGCCAGCAGTGAAGCGCGTTGGGGAAGCTCCTACAATGAGCAGTTCTTC. It codes for CASSEARWGSSYNEQFF.

CDR3 region: CSVKGAGDTEAFF. The CDR3 region has the DNA TGCAGCGTTAAAGGGGCCGGAGACACTGAAGCTTTCTTT. The chain employs TRBV29-1 and TRBJ1-1, with a weak D call TRBD1 (5 bases). The CDR3 is 13 amino acids. Deletions cut 5 bases from V and 3 bases from J, with 13 bases between. Germline-derived CDR1 and CDR2 are SQVTM and ANQGSEA. The full variable domain, with the rest looked up from reference TRBV29-1 and TRBJ1-1, is SAVISQKPSRDICQRGTSLTIQCQVDSQVTMMFWYRQQPGQSLTLIATANQGSEATYESGFVIDKFPISRPNLTFSTLTVSNMSPEDSSIYLCSVKGAGDTEAFFGQGTRLTVV.

V and J are TRBV19 and TRBJ1-1; tentative D call: TRBD1 (6 bases). V lost 9 bases and J lost 4, with 33 bases in between. The CDR3 runs to 19 residues. CDR1 LNHDA and CDR2 SQIVND come from the germline V gene (reference sequence). The CDR3 DNA reads TGTGCCAGCAAGGGGGACCCATCCGGGGCGGTGGTTTTGGGCACTGAAGCTTTCTTT. The encoded protein is CASKGDPSGAVVLGTEAFF.

The CDR3 protein is CASSPNAALSTEAFF. The CDR3 DNA reads as TGTGCCAGCAGCCCTAACGCGGCACTTAGCACTGAAGCTTTCTTT. The chain joins TRBV7-9 to TRBJ1-1; no reliable D call. The V gene lost 5 bases and the J gene lost 4 bases, with 17 bases spanning the gap. CDR3 length: 15 residues. CDR1 and CDR2 (germline): SEHNR, FQNEAQ (reference sequence).

Only one count was recorded for this clone. The CDR3 spells CASNLNQPQHF. The CDR3 region has the DNA TGTGCCAGCAACCTAAACCAGCCCCAGCATTTT. This sequence joins TRBV6-4 and TRBJ1-5; D not certain. The CDR3 spans 11 residues. V lost 7 bases and J lost 7, with 8 bases in between. Looked up from germline, CDR1 is MRHNA and CDR2 is SNTAGT.

This rearrangement joins TRBV11-1 to TRBJ2-3; D is unclear. V lost 5 bases and J lost 0, with 9 bases in between. Germline CDR1 reads SGHAT; CDR2 reads FQDESV (reference sequence). The CDR3 spans 14 residues. CDR3 sequence: CASSLAWSTDTQYF. The CDR3 coding sequence is TGTGCCAGCAGCCTGGCGTGGAGCACAGATACGCAGTATTTT.

A remark on this clone: Other DNA sequences from this sample encode an identical CDR3 as well. The genes are TRBV12-5 and TRBJ2-2; unclear D gene. This CDR3 has 12 residues. V lost 0 bases to trimming and J lost 4 bases, with 0 bases between them. CDR1 LGHNT and CDR2 FRNRAP come from the germline V gene. The CDR3 DNA reads as TGTGCTAGTGGTTTGGTCACCGGGGAGCTGTTTTTT. It codes for CASGLVTGELFF.

Remarks on this clone: Other DNA variants within this sample encode the same CDR3. The rearrangement uses TRBV19 and TRBJ1-5; D uncertain. The CDR3 has 15 residues. Trimming removed 2 bases at V and 3 bases at J, with 11 bases between. Per the germline V gene, CDR1 is LNHDA and CDR2 is SQIVND (reference sequence). CDR3 amino acids: CASSISAGPNQPQHF. The CDR3 nucleotides are TGTGCCAGTAGTATAAGCGCAGGACCCAATCAGCCCCAGCATTTT.

The chain recombines TRBV4-1 with TRBJ1-5; the D gene is possibly TRBD1 (5 bases). CDR1 MGHRA and CDR2 YSYEKL come from the germline V gene. This CDR3 has 16 amino acids. Trimming stripped 2 bases from V and 9 bases from J, with 20 bases between. CDR3: CASSQRVDSVGSPQHF. The CDR3 nucleotides are TGCGCCAGCAGCCAAAGGGTCGACAGTGTGGGGTCGCCCCAGCATTTT.

The genes are TRBV7-9 and TRBJ2-2, with a tentative D call TRBD2 (6 bases). Trimming removed 5 bases from V and 3 bases from J, with 13 bases in between. The CDR3 consists of 15 residues. CDR1 is SEHNR, CDR2 FQNEAQ, per germline (reference sequence). CDR3 nucleotides: TGTGCCAGCAGCCTCCGGGACTTCGACACCGGGGAGCTGTTTTTT. Translated, it gives CASSLRDFDTGELFF.

The V call is TRBV13, the J call TRBJ2-5; 8 nucleotides align to TRBD2. The germline V gene has CDR1 PRHDT and CDR2 FYEKMQ (reference sequence). V was clipped by 5 bases and J by 3 bases; unmatched bases: 2. The CDR3 totals 13 residues. For the CDR3, the DNA is TGTGCCAGCAGCCCGACTAGCGAAGAGACCCAGTACTTC. Protein: CASSPTSEETQYF.

The V and J genes are TRBV7-9 and TRBJ2-7, with no clear D. The CDR3 covers 14 residues. Per the germline V gene, CDR1 is SEHNR and CDR2 is FQNEAQ (reference sequence). Trimming left V 8 bases short and J 2 bases short, with 16 bases between. CDR3 DNA: TGTGCCAGCGGCCCCGAGGCCGGACCCTACGAGCAGTACTTC. This translates into CASGPEAGPYEQYF.

The V call is TRBV19, the J call TRBJ1-1; D remains unclear. The CDR3 has 15 amino acids. CDR1 and CDR2 from the germline V gene are LNHDA and SQIVND (reference sequence). The V gene lost 3 bases and the J gene lost 2 bases, with 13 bases spanning the gap. The CDR3 is CASSIWNGPNTEAFF. Here the CDR3 DNA reads TGTGCCAGTAGTATTTGGAACGGACCAAACACTGAAGCTTTCTTT.

This chain joins TRBV9 and TRBJ2-2, with D maybe TRBD1 (6 bases). The V end was cut by 0 bases, the J end by 0 bases, with 12 bases between. The CDR3 is 17 amino acids. Germline V gene sequence: CDR1 SGDLS, CDR2 YYNGEE. CDR3 region: CASSVVPGQPNTGELFF. CDR3 in DNA: TGTGCCAGCAGCGTAGTCCCCGGACAGCCGAACACCGGGGAGCTGTTTTTT.

This chain uses TRBV4-1 with TRBJ1-1, with a possible D match to TRBD1 (6 bases). The V gene lost 4 bases and the J gene lost 1 base, with 25 bases spanning the gap. The CDR3 is made up of 19 amino acids. CDR1 and CDR2 (germline): MGHRA, YSYEKL. CDR3 loop: CASSRKIGGAGTPNTEAFF. For the CDR3, the DNA is TGCGCCAGCAGCCGCAAAATAGGGGGAGCCGGGACACCGAACACTGAAGCTTTCTTT.

The sample holds one count of this clone. V is TRBV4-2 and J is TRBJ2-1, with 8 positions matching TRBD2. This CDR3 contains 15 residues. The germline CDR1 and CDR2 sequences are LGHNA and YNFKEQ. The J segment lost 3 bases and the V segment lost 1 base, leaving 2 bases of the junction unmatched. The CDR3 sequence is CASSQAGLVYNEQFF. The CDR3 DNA follows: TGTGCCAGCAGCCAAGCGGGACTAGTCTACAATGAGCAGTTCTTC.